This T cell receptor (beta chain) comes out of a study of CD8 T cells in ankylosing spondylitis. TCRdb processed the 5' RACE reads anew with MiXCR; each CDR3 protein has one entry. The sample holds some 70,000 distinct CDR3 sequences, 5.3% seen once. V gave up 1 base and J gave up 4 bases, with 6 bases separating them. This CDR3 is built from 13 residues. Germline loops: CDR1 KGHSH, CDR2 LQKENI. There are many counts of this clonotype. The J gene is TRBJ2-3, the V gene TRBV18, with unresolved D. The receptor comes from a male donor with ankylosing spondylitis or in good health (not recorded which). Sequencing was done on a sample of blood, either unsorted or a sorted T cell fraction (not recorded which). The CDR3 is CASSPLEPDTQYF. The CDR3 region has the DNA TGTGCCAGCTCACCACTCGAGCCAGATACGCAGTATTTT.